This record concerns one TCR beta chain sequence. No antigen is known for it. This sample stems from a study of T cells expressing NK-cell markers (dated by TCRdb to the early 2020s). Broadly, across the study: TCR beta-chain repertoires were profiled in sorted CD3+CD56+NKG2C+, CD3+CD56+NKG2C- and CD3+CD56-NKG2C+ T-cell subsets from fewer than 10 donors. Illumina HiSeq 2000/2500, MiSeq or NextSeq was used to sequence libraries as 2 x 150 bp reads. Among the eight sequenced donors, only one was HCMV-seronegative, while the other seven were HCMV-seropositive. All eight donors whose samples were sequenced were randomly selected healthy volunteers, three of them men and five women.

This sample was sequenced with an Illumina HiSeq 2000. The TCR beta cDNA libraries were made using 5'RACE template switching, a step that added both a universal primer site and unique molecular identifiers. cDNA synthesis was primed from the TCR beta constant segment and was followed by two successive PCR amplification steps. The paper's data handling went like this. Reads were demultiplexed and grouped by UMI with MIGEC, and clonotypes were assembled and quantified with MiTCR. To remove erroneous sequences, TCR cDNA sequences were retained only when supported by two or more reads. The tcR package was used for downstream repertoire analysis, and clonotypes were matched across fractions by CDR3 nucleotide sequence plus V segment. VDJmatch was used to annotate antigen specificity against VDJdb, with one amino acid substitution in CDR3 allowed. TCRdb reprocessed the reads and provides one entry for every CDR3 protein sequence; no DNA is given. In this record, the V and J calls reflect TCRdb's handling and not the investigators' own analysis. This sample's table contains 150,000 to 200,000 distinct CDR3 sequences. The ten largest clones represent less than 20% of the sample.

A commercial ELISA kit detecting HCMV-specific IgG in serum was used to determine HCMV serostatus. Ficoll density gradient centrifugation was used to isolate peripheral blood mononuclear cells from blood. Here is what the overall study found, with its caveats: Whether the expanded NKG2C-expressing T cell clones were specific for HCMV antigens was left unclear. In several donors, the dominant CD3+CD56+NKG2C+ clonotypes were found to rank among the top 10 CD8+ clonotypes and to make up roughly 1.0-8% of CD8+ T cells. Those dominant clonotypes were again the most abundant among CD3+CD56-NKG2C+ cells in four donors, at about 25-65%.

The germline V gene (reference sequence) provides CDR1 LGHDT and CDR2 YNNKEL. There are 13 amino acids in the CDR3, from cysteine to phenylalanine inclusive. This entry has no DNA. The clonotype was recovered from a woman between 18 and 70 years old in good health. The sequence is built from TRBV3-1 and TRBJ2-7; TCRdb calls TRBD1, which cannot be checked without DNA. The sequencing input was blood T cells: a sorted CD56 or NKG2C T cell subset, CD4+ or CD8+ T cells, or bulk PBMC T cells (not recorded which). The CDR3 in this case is CASSQGAGSEQYF.